This T cell receptor beta chain was recorded in a study of cytomegalovirus exposure and HLA in healthy donors. Overall study results and limits: Indistinguishability led to the exclusion of some V segments, TRBV6-2 and TRBV6-3 included.

The CDR3 has 11 amino acids. Trimming cost V 3 bases and J 7 bases, with 9 bases left between them. Per the germline V gene, CDR1 is DFQATT and CDR2 is SNEGSKA (reference sequence). Note on this clone: Its antigen remains unknown.

The PCR was carried out with 60 Vbeta primers and 13 Jbeta primers. TCRdb's table, derived via immunoSEQ multiplex PCR, lists solely in-frame clones and lacks some. The sample shows around 110,000 clones, around 82% of them seen only once. The sequence came from a man aged 50 to 60 in good health and CMV-seronegative. The specimen sequenced was PBMCs. The chain employs TRBV20-1 and TRBJ1-1; D is possibly TRBD1 (5 bases). This CDR3 reads CSAREQVEAFF. In DNA, the CDR3 is TGCAGTGCTAGGGAACAGGTTGAAGCTTTCTTT.